This TCR beta chain stems from a study of breast tumors, draining lymph nodes, adjacent tissues. Study findings and constraints: The data were judged consistent with most tumor T cells coming from lymph node and expanding in tumor. The lymph node origin of tumor T cells was framed as consistent with a hypothesis, not demonstrated.

Breast cancer patients provided tissue from their axillary draining lymph nodes. The germline gives CDR1 SEHNR, CDR2 FQNEAQ (reference sequence). The CDR3 is 14 residues long. J was trimmed by 8 bases and V by 6 bases; bases with no gene match: 8. TCRdb re-analysed the multiplex PCR reads in MiXCR, keeping a single row per CDR3 protein. Among 85,000 to 130,000 distinct CDR3 sequences, less than 40% were seen once, and the ten largest hold around 6%. Notes on this clonotype: What it binds is not known.

The sequence came from a female donor with breast cancer. Some clones in this sample may be carry-over from other donors' samples. The chain joins TRBV7-9 to TRBJ2-1; 9 bases match TRBD2. The specimen sequenced was axillary lymph node tissue. CDR3 residues: CASSSSGDYDEQFF. Here the CDR3 DNA reads TGTGCCAGCAGTTCTAGCGGGGACTATGATGAGCAGTTCTTC.